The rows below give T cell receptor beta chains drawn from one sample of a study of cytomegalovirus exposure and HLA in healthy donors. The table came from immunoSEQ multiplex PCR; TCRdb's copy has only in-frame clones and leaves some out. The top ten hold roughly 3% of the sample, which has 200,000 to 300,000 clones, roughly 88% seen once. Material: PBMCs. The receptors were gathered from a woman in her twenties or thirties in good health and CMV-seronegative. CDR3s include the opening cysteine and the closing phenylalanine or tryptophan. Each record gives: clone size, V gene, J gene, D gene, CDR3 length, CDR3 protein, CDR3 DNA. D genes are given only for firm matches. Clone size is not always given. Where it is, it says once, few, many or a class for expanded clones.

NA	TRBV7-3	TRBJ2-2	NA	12	CASSLWPGELFF	TGTGCCAGCAGCTTATGGCCCGGGGAGCTGTTTTTT
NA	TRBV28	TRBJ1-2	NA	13	CASSLLTWYGYTF	TGTGCCAGCAGTTTACTTACGTGGTATGGCTACACCTTC
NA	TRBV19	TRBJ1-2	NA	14	CASSEQGWENGYTF	TGTGCCAGTAGTGAGCAGGGGTGGGAGAATGGCTACACCTTC
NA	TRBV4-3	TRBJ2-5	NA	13	CASSQDRFETQYF	TGCGCCAGCAGCCAAGATAGGTTCGAGACCCAGTACTTC
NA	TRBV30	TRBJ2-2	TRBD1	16	CAWSVRQGTVTGELFF	TGTGCCTGGAGTGTGCGCCAGGGGACAGTCACCGGGGAGCTGTTTTTT
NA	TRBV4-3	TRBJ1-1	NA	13	CASSHYANTEAFF	TGCGCCAGCAGCCACTATGCGAACACTGAAGCTTTCTTT
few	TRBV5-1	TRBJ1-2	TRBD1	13	CASSLTGGFGYTF	TGCGCCAGCAGCTTGACAGGGGGCTTTGGCTACACCTTC
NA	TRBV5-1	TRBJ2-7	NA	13	CASSFLTDYEQYF	TGCGCCAGCAGCTTTCTGACCGACTACGAGCAGTACTTC
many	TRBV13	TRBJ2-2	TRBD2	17	CASSLGGLAANTGELFF	TGTGCCAGCAGCTTAGGCGGACTAGCGGCGAACACCGGGGAGCTGTTTTTT
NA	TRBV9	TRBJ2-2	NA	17	CASSVPQDRPNTGELFF	TGTGCCAGCAGCGTACCGCAGGACAGACCGAACACCGGGGAGCTGTTTTTT
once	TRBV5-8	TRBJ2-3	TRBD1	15	CASSLAGTDTDTQYF	TGTGCCAGCAGCTTGGCCGGGACAGACACAGATACGCAGTATTTT
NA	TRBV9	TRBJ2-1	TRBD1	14	CASSVGDLTGEQFF	TGTGCCAGCAGCGTAGGGGATTTGACAGGGGAGCAGTTCTTC
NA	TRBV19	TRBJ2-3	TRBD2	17	CASSAFPGLAGTDTQYF	TGTGCCAGTAGTGCTTTCCCGGGACTAGCGGGCACAGATACGCAGTATTTT
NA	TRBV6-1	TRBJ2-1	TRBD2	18	CASSEGTSGRAWYNEQFF	TGTGCCAGCAGTGAAGGGACTAGCGGGAGGGCCTGGTACAATGAGCAGTTCTTC
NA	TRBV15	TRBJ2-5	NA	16	CATSRGRRGHQETQYF	TGTGCCACCAGCAGAGGCCGGCGGGGCCATCAAGAGACCCAGTACTTC
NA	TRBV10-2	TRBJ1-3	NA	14	CASSPQYSGNTIYF	TGCGCCAGCAGCCCCCAATACTCTGGAAACACCATATATTTT
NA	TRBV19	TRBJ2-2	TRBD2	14	CASAGTSMAGELFF	TGTGCCAGTGCCGGGACTAGCATGGCCGGGGAGCTGTTTTTT